Listed below are T cell receptor beta chains from one sample, sequenced in a study of blood T cell repertoires in COVID-19. Assay used: immunoSEQ multiplex PCR; TCRdb lists only in-frame clones, some missing. The table shows around 260,000 clones, with approximately 89% occurring only once. The source material was peripheral blood. All receptors derive from a woman in her 70s with COVID-19, enrolled during active disease. CDR3s include the opening cysteine and the closing phenylalanine or tryptophan. A D gene is named only where the DNA matches it firmly. Size tells how often a clone was seen (once, few, many) or the class of an expanded clone, and some rows leave it out.

D	J	size	V	CDR3	DNA
.	TRBJ1-1	.	TRBV7-9	CASSLSGLNTEAFF	TGTGCCAGCAGCTTATCAGGATTGAACACTGAAGCTTTCTTT
.	TRBJ1-2	.	TRBV5-4	CASSYQAGPSGYTF	TGTGCCAGCAGCTACCAGGCAGGGCCTTCAGGCTACACCTTC
.	TRBJ2-1	.	TRBV9	CASSVEQQGKDEQFF	TGTGCCAGCAGCGTAGAACAACAGGGCAAGGATGAGCAGTTCTTC
.	TRBJ1-5	.	TRBV7-8	CASSLTMRQGNQPQHF	TGTGCCAGCAGCCTTACGATGCGACAGGGCAATCAGCCCCAGCATTTT
TRBD2	TRBJ2-1	.	TRBV6-5	CASSKDRDYYNEQFF	TGTGCCAGCAGCAAAGACCGGGACTACTACAATGAGCAGTTCTTC
.	TRBJ1-3	.	TRBV28	CASSSTGPSGNTIYF	TGTGCCAGCAGTTCAACAGGGCCCTCTGGAAACACCATATATTTT
TRBD1	TRBJ2-7	.	TRBV19	CASSTDRGVLRYEQYF	TGTGCCAGTAGTACCGACAGGGGGGTTCTTCGGTACGAGCAGTACTTC
.	TRBJ2-7	.	TRBV3-1/TRBV3-2	CASSQGPGLSSYEQYF	TGTGCCAGCAGCCAAGGGCCGGGACTGTCCTCCTACGAGCAGTACTTC
TRBD1	TRBJ1-1	.	TRBV23-1	CASSTSGTAPDSEAFF	TGCGCCAGCAGTACGTCCGGGACAGCGCCCGATTCTGAAGCTTTCTTT
.	TRBJ2-5	.	TRBV18	CASSPNEGETQYF	TGTGCCAGCTCACCGAACGAGGGAGAGACCCAGTACTTC
.	TRBJ1-5	.	TRBV19	CASKDGLSNQPQHF	TGTGCCAGCAAGGACGGACTTAGCAATCAGCCCCAGCATTTT
.	TRBJ1-6	.	TRBV19	CASTRGGVSPLHF	TGTGCCAGTACGCGTGGAGGGGTTTCACCCCTCCACTTT
.	TRBJ2-5	few	TRBV19	CASSMRLASQETQYF	TGTGCCAGTAGTATGAGGCTAGCGTCTCAAGAGACCCAGTACTTC
TRBD1	TRBJ2-7	.	TRBV27	CATRQGWESYEQYF	TGTGCCACTCGACAGGGGTGGGAGTCCTACGAGCAGTACTTC
.	TRBJ2-7	.	TRBV30	CAWSVSGVLYEQYF	TGTGCCTGGAGTGTCTCGGGGGTATTATACGAGCAGTACTTC